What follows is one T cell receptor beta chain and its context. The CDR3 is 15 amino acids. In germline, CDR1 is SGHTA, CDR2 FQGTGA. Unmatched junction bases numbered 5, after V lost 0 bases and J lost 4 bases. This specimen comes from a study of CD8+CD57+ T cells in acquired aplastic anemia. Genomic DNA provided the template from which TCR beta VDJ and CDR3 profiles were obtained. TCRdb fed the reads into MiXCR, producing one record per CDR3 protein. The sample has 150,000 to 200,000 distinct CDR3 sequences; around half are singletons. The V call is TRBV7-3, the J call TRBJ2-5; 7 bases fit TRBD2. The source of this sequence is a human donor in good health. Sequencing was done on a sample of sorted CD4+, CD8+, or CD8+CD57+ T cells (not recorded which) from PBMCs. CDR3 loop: CASSLTSGGGETQYF. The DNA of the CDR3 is TGTGCCAGCAGCTTAACCTCGGGGGGAGGAGAGACCCAGTACTTC.